The clone carrying this TCR beta chain was seen a handful of times. What it binds is unknown. The donor group consisted entirely of healthy Caucasians. With template switching, a universal primer site was added, and the cDNA carried unique molecular identifiers. TCRdb passed the 5' RACE reads through MiXCR, listing each CDR3 protein once. The data hold about 1.7 million distinct CDR3 sequences, with around 29% observed a single time. The data belong to a study of identical twins. General study findings and limits: Abundant beta clonotypes from cord blood had fewer insertions, unlike memory repertoires, which showed none. Out-of-frame alpha sequences common to twins were enriched for low generation probability.

CDR1 is DFQATT and CDR2 is SNEGSKA in the germline V gene (reference sequence). Trimming at V came to 5 bases and at J to 4 bases, leaving 6 bases not matched to a gene. The length of the CDR3 is 14 residues. J is TRBJ2-7 and V is TRBV20-1; 12 bases agree with TRBD1. What was sequenced was cord blood. The sequence was obtained from a newborn girl in good health. As DNA, the CDR3 is TGCAGTGCTGGGACAGGGGGCGATTTATACGAGCAGTACTTC. Its protein product is CSAGTGGDLYEQYF.